The present T cell receptor beta chain was sequenced within a study of blood T cell repertoires in COVID-19. Repertoires were generated with immunoSEQ multiplex PCR, while TCRdb's copy carries only in-frame clones and drops some. The sample comprises about 9,000 clones, around nine tenths of which are singletons, and approximately 7.9% rests with the top ten. V was shortened by 7 bases and J by 6 bases, with 16 bases between the two germline ends. The CDR3 has 14 residues. The germline gives CDR1 MNHEY, CDR2 SMNVEV (reference sequence). Sequenced sample: peripheral blood. This clonotype was sampled from a human donor with active COVID-19. The donor label of this sample is uncertain. J is TRBJ2-1 and V is TRBV27; a possible D gene is TRBD1 (6 bases). As DNA, the CDR3 is TGTGCCAGCACCTCCAGGGGCAGGTTCAATGAGCAGTTCTTC. It codes for CASTSRGRFNEQFF.